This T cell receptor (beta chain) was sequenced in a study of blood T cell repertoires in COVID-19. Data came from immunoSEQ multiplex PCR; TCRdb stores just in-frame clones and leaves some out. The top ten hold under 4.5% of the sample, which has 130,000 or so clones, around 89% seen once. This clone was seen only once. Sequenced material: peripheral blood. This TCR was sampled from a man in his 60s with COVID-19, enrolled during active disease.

CDR3 bases: TGCGCCAGCAGCCAAGACCGACCACGGGGAAACTCCTACAATGAGCAGTTCTTC. Amino acids: CASSQDRPRGNSYNEQFF. The chain is built from TRBV4-3 and TRBJ2-1, with D possibly TRBD2 on 5 matching bases. The CDR3 has 18 amino acids. V was trimmed by 0 bases and J by 0 bases, leaving 15 bases between them. CDR1 LGHNA and CDR2 YSLEER come from the germline V gene.